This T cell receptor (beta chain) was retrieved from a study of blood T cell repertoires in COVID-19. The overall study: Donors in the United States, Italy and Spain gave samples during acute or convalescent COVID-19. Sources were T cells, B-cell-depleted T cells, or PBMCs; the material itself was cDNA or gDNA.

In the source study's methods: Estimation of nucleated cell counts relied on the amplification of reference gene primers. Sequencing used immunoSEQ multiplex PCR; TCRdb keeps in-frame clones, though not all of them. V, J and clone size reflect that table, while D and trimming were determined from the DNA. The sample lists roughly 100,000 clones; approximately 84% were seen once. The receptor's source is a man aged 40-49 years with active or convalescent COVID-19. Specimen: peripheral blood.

The CDR3 is CASSQEGGTGVSSYNEQFF. For the CDR3, the DNA is TGCGCCAGCAGCCAAGAAGGCGGGACAGGGGTGTCATCCTACAATGAGCAGTTCTTC. V usage is TRBV4-1 and J usage is TRBJ2-1; 10 bases match TRBD1. The CDR3 is made up of 19 amino acids. J gave up 1 base and V 0 bases, and 9 bases lay outside the gene matches. The germline CDR1 and CDR2 sequences are MGHRA and YSYEKL.